This TCR beta chain derives from a study of T cells in Graves' hyperthyroidism and ophthalmopathy. RNA transcripts served as the template for amplifying TCR beta CDR3 regions. Initially, a first-round RT-PCR of the TCR CDR3 employed the HTBI primer set. Each CDR3 protein gets one entry after TCRdb re-called the multiplex PCR reads with MiXCR. The sample lists around 600,000 distinct CDR3 sequences; roughly 15% were seen once. The length of the CDR3 is 17 residues. Study-level results: A model built on 13 V-J features separated ophthalmopathy from stable hyperthyroidism. Ophthalmopathy, which appeared later, was predicted by the model a median about 6 months before onset.

Ophthalmopathy in the patients scored at least 3 on Clinical Activity Score and at least 4 on NOSPECS grade, lasting under 3 months. Those patients with uncontrolled infection, other autoimmune disease, pregnancy or lactation were excluded. This clonotype was counted ten times or more. Its specificity is not known. This receptor was obtained from a woman between 45 and 65 years old with Graves' ophthalmopathy. Source material: blood. V usage is TRBV3-2 and J usage is TRBJ2-7; the D call in the table, TRBD2, was not verified against the DNA. TRBV3-2 is an annotated pseudogene. The CDR3 coding sequence is TGTGCCAGCAGCCAAGATAGAAAGCGGGAGGCCACCTACGAGCAGTACTTC. Translating it yields CASSQDRKREATYEQYF.